This T cell receptor (beta chain) was retrieved from a study of T cells in Graves' hyperthyroidism and ophthalmopathy. Every diagnosis used clinical symptoms, serum thyroxine and TRAb, thyroid ultrasound and orbital computed tomography. Many counts were recorded for this clonotype. The antigen remains unidentified. TCR beta CDR3 region amplification was performed from RNA transcripts. Primed by the HTBI set, a first-round RT-PCR was run on the TCR CDR3. TCRdb called the multiplex PCR reads again in MiXCR, with one record for every CDR3 protein. The table lists hundreds of thousands of distinct CDR3 sequences, around 14% of them singletons. Deletions cut 0 bases from V and 7 bases from J, with 10 bases between. CDR1 is GTSNPN, CDR2 SVGIG, per germline (reference sequence). CDR3 length: 13 residues. Findings and caveats of the study: From stable hyperthyroidism, ophthalmopathy was separated by a 13 V-J model.

The sequenced sample was blood. This sequence originates from a woman between 18 and 29 years old with Graves' hyperthyroidism. V gene TRBV30 combines with J gene TRBJ1-5; D is unresolved. DNA of the CDR3: TGTGCCTGGAGTGTGAGCAGTCTGCAGCCCCAGCATTTT. Protein: CAWSVSSLQPQHF.